Listed below are T cell receptor beta chains from one sample, sequenced in a study of blood T cell repertoires in COVID-19. The table came from immunoSEQ multiplex PCR; TCRdb's copy has only in-frame clones and leaves some out. Of 330,000 or so clones in the sample, roughly 90% were seen once. The sample was PBMCs or T cells enriched from blood (not recorded which). These receptors all come from a woman aged 25 to 39 who had recovered from COVID-19. The CDR3 runs from the conserved cysteine through the conserved F or W. Each record gives: J gene, V gene, clone size, D gene, CDR3 protein, CDR3 DNA. The D gene is left open where the match is weak. The listing skips clone size in some rows; elsewhere it reads once, few, many or a size class.

TRBJ2-7	TRBV7-2	-	-	CASSLAGLGAPYEQYF	TGTGCCAGCAGCTTAGCAGGATTAGGGGCCCCCTACGAGCAGTACTTC
TRBJ1-2	TRBV7-9	-	-	CASSLVFDRPNYGYTF	TGTGCCAGCAGCTTAGTGTTCGACAGGCCAAACTATGGCTACACCTTC
TRBJ2-4	TRBV13	-	TRBD2	CASSPSGRRNIQYF	TGTGCCAGCAGCCCTAGCGGGAGACGAAACATTCAGTACTTC
TRBJ1-2	TRBV7-9	-	-	CASSLDPSLGVNYGYTF	TGTGCCAGCAGCTTAGATCCGAGTCTCGGGGTCAACTATGGCTACACCTTC
TRBJ2-7	TRBV18	-	-	CASSAPSSYEQYF	TGTGCCAGCTCAGCCCCCAGTTCCTACGAGCAGTACTTC
TRBJ1-2	TRBV7-2	once	TRBD1	CASSFTGGVGYTF	TGTGCCAGCAGCTTTACAGGGGGCGTTGGCTACACCTTC
TRBJ2-2	TRBV19	-	TRBD1	CASKHRGLNTGELFF	TGTGCCAGTAAGCACAGGGGGTTGAACACCGGGGAGCTGTTTTTT
TRBJ2-1	TRBV6-2/TRBV6-3	-	TRBD2	CASSYLPLAGGPNEQFF	TGTGCCAGCAGTTACCTCCCCCTAGCGGGAGGGCCCAATGAGCAGTTCTTC
TRBJ1-6	TRBV7-3	-	-	CASSLRTGHNSPLHF	TGTGCCAGCAGCTTAAGAACAGGGCATAATTCACCCCTCCACTTT
TRBJ2-7	TRBV28	-	-	CASSTDSLYEQYF	TGTGCCAGCAGTACGGACAGCCTCTACGAGCAGTACTTC
TRBJ2-7	TRBV28	-	TRBD1	CASSFATGTGSYEQYF	TGTGCCAGCAGTTTTGCGACCGGGACAGGGTCCTACGAGCAGTACTTC
TRBJ2-1	TRBV28	-	-	CASSLLLAEQFF	TGTGCCAGCAGTTTATTATTGGCCGAGCAGTTCTTC
TRBJ2-2	TRBV7-3	-	-	CASSTGQSTGELFF	TGTGCCAGCAGCACAGGACAGAGCACCGGGGAGCTGTTTTTT
TRBJ2-7	TRBV4-2	-	-	CASSPGGGLGVYEQYF	TGTGCCAGCAGCCCAGGTGGTGGCCTGGGCGTCTACGAGCAGTACTTC
TRBJ1-1	TRBV19	-	TRBD1	CASSPGDRDIPEAFF	TGTGCCAGTAGTCCGGGGGACAGGGATATCCCTGAAGCTTTCTTT
TRBJ1-1	TRBV21-1	-	-	CASSKVVGQGENTEAFF	TGTGCCAGCAGCAAAGTGGTGGGACAGGGAGAGAACACTGAAGCTTTCTTT
TRBJ2-3	TRBV18	-	TRBD2	CASSPRLAVSTDTQYF	TGTGCCAGCTCCCCGCGACTAGCGGTTAGCACAGATACGCAGTATTTT
TRBJ1-4	TRBV28	-	-	CASSLQGEKLFF	TGTGCCAGCAGTCTTCAGGGTGAAAAACTGTTTTTT
TRBJ2-1	TRBV19	-	TRBD1	CASRTYWDRGSNEQFF	TGTGCCAGTAGGACTTATTGGGACAGGGGGTCGAATGAGCAGTTCTTC
TRBJ1-2	TRBV5-1	-	TRBD1	CASSATGNYGYTF	TGCGCCAGCAGCGCGACAGGGAACTATGGCTACACCTTC
TRBJ2-7	TRBV18	-	-	CASSPPGGGFRSSWQYF	TGTGCCAGCTCACCACCCGGAGGAGGTTTCCGCTCTAGCTGGCAGTACTTC
TRBJ1-2	TRBV19	-	-	CASSPPGGGYTF	TGTGCCAGTAGCCCCCCCGGAGGGGGCTACACCTTC
TRBJ1-5	TRBV7-2	-	-	CASSSAEGWGNQPQHF	TGTGCCAGCAGCTCAGCCGAGGGTTGGGGCAATCAGCCCCAGCATTTT